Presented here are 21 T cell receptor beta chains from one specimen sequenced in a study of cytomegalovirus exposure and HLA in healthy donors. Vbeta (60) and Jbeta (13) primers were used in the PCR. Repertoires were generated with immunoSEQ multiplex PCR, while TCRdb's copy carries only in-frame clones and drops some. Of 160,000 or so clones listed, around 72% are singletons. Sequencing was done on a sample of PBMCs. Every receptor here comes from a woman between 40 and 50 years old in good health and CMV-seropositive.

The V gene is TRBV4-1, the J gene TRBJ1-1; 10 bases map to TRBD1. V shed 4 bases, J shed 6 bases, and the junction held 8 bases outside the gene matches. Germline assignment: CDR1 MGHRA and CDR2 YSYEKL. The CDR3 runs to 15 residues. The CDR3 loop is CASSRLDRGLSEAFF. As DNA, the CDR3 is TGCGCCAGCAGCCGACTAGACAGGGGGCTCTCTGAAGCTTTCTTT.

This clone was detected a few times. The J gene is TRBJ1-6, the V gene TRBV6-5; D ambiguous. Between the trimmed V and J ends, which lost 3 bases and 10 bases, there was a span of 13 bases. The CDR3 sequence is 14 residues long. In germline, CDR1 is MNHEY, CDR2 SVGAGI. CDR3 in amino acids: CASSYNGLASPLHF. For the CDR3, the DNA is TGTGCCAGCAGTTATAACGGACTCGCCTCACCCCTCCACTTT.

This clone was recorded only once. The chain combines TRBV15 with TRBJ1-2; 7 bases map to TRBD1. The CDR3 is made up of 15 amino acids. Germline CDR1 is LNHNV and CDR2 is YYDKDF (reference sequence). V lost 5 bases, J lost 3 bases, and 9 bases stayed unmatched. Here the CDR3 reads CATSDSDRDHYGYTF. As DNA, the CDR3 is TGTGCCACCAGCGACAGCGACAGGGATCACTATGGCTACACCTTC.

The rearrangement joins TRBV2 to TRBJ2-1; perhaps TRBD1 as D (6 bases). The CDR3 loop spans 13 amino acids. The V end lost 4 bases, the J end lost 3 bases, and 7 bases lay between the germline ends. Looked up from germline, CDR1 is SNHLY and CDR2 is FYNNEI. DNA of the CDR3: TGTGCCAGCAGTGGGACAGTCTACAATGAGCAGTTCTTC. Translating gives CASSGTVYNEQFF.

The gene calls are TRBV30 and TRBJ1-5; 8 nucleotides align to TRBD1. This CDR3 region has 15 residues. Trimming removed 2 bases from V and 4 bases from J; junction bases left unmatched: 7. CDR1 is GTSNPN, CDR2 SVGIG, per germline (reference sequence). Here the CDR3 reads CAWSTDGTGNQPQHF. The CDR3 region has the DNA TGTGCCTGGAGTACCGATGGGACAGGTAATCAGCCCCAGCATTTT.

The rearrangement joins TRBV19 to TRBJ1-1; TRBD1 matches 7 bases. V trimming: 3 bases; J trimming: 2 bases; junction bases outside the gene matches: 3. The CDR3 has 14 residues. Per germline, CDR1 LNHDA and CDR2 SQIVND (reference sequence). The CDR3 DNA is TGTGCCAGTAGTATCAGGGGGTTCAACACTGAAGCTTTCTTT. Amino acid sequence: CASSIRGFNTEAFF.

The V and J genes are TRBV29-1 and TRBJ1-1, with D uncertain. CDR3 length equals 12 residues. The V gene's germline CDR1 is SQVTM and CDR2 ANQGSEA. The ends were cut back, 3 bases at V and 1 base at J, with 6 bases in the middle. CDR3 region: CSVDAGNTEAFF. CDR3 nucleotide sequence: TGCAGCGTTGACGCGGGGAACACTGAAGCTTTCTTT.

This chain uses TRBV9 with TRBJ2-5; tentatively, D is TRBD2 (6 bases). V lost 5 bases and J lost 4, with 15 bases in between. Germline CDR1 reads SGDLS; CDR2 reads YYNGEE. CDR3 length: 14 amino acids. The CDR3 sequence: CASSALGTGETQYF. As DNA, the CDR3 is TGTGCCAGCAGTGCGCTCGGGACTGGAGAGACCCAGTACTTC.

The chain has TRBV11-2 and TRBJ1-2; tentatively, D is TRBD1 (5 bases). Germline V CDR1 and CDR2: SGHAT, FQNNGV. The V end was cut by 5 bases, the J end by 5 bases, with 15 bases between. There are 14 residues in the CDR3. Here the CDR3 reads CASSLSQGGYGYTF. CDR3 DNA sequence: TGTGCCAGCAGCCTCAGCCAGGGAGGGTATGGCTACACCTTC.

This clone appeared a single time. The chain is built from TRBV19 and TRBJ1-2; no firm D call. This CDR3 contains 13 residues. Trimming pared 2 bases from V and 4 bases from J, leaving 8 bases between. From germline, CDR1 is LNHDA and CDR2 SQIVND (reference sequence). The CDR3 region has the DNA TGTGCCAGTAGTATAAGGCGGGCCTATGGCTACACCTTC. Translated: CASSIRRAYGYTF. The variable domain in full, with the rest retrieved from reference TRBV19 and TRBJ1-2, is DGGITQSPKYLFRKEGQNVTLSCEQNLNHDAMYWYRQDPGQGLRLIYYSQIVNDFQKGDIAEGYSVSREKKESFPLTVTSAQKNPTAFYLCASSIRRAYGYTFGSGTRLTVV.

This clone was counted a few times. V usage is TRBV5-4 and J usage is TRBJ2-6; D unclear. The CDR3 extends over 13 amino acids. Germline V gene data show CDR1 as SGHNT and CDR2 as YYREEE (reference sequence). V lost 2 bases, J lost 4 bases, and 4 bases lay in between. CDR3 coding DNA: TGTGCCAGCAGCTTCGGGGGGGCCAACGTCCTGACTTTC. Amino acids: CASSFGGANVLTF.

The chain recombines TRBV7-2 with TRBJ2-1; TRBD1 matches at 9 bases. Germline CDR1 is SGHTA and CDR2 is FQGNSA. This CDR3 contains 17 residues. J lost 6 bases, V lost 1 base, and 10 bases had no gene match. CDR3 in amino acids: CASSLGGWTGDSNEQFF. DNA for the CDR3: TGTGCCAGCAGCTTAGGCGGGTGGACAGGGGATTCCAATGAGCAGTTCTTC. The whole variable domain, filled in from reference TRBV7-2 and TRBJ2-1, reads GAGVSQSPSNKVTEKGKDVELRCDPISGHTALYWYRQSLGQGLEFLIYFQGNSAPDKSGLPSDRFSAERTGGSVSTLTIQRTQQEDSAVYLCASSLGGWTGDSNEQFFGPGTRLTVL.

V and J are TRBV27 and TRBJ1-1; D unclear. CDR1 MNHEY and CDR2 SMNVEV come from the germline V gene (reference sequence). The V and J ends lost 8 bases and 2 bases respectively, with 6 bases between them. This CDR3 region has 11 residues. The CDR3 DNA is TGTGCCAGCGGGCCTAACACTGAAGCTTTCTTT. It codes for CASGPNTEAFF.

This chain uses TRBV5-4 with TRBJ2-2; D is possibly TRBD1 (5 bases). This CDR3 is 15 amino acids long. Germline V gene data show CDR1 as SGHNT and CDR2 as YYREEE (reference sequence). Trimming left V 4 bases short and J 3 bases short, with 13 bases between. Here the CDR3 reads CASSLQGWDTGELFF. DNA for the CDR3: TGTGCCAGCAGCCTCCAGGGTTGGGACACCGGGGAGCTGTTTTTT.

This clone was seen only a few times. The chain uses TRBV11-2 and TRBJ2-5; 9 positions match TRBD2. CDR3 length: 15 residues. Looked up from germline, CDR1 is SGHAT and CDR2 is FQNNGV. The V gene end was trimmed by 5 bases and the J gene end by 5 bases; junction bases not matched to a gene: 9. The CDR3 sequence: CASSPLGGGEETQYF. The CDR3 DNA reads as TGTGCCAGCAGCCCCCTTGGCGGGGGGGAGGAGACCCAGTACTTC. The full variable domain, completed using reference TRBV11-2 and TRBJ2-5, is EAGVAQSPRYKIIEKRQSVAFWCNPISGHATLYWYQQILGQGPKLLIQFQNNGVVDDSQLPKDRFSAERLKGVDSTLKIQPAKLEDSAVYLCASSPLGGGEETQYFGPGTRLLVL.

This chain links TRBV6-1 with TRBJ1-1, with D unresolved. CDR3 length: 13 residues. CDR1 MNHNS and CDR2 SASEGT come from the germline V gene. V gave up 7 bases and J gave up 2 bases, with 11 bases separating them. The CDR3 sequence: CASKLGVNTEAFF. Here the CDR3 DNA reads TGTGCCAGCAAATTAGGAGTAAACACTGAAGCTTTCTTT.

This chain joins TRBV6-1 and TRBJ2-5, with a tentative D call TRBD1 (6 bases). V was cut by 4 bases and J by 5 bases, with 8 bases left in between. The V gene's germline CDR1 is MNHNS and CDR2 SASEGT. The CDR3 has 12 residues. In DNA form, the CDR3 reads TGTGCCAGCAGTGCTACAGGGGAGACCCAGTACTTC. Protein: CASSATGETQYF.

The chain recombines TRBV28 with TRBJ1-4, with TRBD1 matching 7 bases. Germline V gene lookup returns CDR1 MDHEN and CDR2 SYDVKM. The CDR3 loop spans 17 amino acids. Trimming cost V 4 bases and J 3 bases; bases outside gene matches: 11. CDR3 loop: CASSSNRGRIPNEKLFF. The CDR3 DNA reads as TGTGCCAGCAGTTCCAACAGGGGCAGGATCCCTAATGAAAAACTGTTTTTT.

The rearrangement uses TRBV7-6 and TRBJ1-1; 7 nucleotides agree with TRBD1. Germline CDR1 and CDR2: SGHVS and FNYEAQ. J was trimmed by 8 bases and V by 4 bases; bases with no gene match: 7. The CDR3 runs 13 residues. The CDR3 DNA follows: TGTGCCAGCAGCTCGGGACAGCCACAGGAAGCTTTCTTT. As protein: CASSSGQPQEAFF.

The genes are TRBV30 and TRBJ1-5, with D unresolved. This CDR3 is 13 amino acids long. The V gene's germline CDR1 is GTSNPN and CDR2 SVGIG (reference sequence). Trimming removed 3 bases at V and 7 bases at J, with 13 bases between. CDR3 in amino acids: CAWRGRPGQPQHF. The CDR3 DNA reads TGTGCCTGGAGGGGCCGGCCGGGACAGCCCCAGCATTTT.

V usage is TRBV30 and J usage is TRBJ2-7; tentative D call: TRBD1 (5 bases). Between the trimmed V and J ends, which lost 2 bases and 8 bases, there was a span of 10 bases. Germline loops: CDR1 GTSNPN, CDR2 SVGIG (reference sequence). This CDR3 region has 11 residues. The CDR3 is CAWSRTGKQYF. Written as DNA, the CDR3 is TGTGCCTGGAGTCGTACAGGAAAGCAGTACTTC.